This T cell receptor beta chain was sequenced in a study of blood T cell repertoires in COVID-19. Overall study: The United States, Italy and Spain were the sources of the acute and convalescent COVID-19 samples. From T cells, B-cell-depleted T cells, or PBMCs came the material, which was cDNA or gDNA.

Germline V gives CDR1 GTSNPN, CDR2 SVGIG (reference sequence). V gave up 1 base and J gave up 3 bases; unmatched junction bases: 2. The CDR3 is 13 amino acids. Original analysis: Estimation of nucleated cell counts relied on the amplification of reference gene primers. Here immunoSEQ multiplex PCR was the method, and the copy in TCRdb shows in-frame clones only, minus some. V and J calls and clone size come straight from that table; D and trimming were deduced from the DNA. The repertoire has about 140,000 clones, roughly 85% of them found once; the top ten carry roughly 3.6%. V is TRBV30 and J is TRBJ1-2; 7 bases are a match to TRBD1. Sequenced sample: peripheral blood. The TCR comes from a man aged 55 to 70 with acute or convalescent COVID-19. CDR3 DNA sequence: TGTGCCTGGAGTGGAGGGGGCGACTATGGCTACACCTTC. As protein: CAWSGGGDYGYTF.